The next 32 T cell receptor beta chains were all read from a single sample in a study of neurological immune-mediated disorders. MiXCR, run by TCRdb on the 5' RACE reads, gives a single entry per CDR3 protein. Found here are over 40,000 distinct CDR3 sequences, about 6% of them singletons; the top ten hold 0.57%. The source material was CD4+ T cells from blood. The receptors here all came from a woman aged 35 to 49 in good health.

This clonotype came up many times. DNA of the CDR3: TGTGCCAGCACAACCGGGGAGCAGGGGGCCTACGAGCAGTACTTC. Its translation: CASTTGEQGAYEQYF. The chain uses TRBV28 and TRBJ2-7; 7 positions agree with TRBD1. Unmatched junction bases numbered 11, after V lost 7 bases and J lost 2 bases. Germline lookup yields CDR1 MDHEN and CDR2 SYDVKM. The CDR3 is 15 amino acids.

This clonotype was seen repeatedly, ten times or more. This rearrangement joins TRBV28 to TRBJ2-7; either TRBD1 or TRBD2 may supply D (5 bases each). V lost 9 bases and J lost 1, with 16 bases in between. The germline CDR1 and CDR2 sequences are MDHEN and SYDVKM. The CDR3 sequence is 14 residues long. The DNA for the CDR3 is TGTGCCAGTTGGGGGTCGGGACCTTCCTACGAGCAGTACTTC. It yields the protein CASWGSGPSYEQYF.

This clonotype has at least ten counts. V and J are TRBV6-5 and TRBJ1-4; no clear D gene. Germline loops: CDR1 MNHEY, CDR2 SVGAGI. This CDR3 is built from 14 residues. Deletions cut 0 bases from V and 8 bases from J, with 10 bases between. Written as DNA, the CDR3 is TGTGCCAGCAGTTACTCCGGGGATTCGGAAAAACTGTTTTTT. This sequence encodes CASSYSGDSEKLFF.

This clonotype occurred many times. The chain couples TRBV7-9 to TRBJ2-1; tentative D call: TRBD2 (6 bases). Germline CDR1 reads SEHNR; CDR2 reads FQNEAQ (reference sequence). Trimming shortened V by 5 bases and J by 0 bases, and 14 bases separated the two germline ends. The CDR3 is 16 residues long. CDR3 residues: CASSKLAPSSYNEQFF. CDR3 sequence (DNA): TGTGCCAGCAGCAAGCTAGCGCCGAGCTCCTACAATGAGCAGTTCTTC.

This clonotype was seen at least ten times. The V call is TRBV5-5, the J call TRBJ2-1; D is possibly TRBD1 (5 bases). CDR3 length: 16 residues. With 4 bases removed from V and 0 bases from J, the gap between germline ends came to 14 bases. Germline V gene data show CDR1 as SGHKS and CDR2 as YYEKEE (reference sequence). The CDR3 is CASSIGVLDSYNEQFF. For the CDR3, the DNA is TGTGCCAGCAGCATAGGGGTCCTCGACTCCTACAATGAGCAGTTCTTC.

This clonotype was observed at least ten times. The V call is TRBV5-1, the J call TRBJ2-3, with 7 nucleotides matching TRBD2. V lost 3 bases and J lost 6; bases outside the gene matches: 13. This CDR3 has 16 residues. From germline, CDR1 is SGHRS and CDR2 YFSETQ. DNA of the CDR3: TGCGCCAGCAGCTCTCCTTCTAGCGGCCCTAAGGATACGCAGTATTTT. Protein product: CASSSPSSGPKDTQYF.

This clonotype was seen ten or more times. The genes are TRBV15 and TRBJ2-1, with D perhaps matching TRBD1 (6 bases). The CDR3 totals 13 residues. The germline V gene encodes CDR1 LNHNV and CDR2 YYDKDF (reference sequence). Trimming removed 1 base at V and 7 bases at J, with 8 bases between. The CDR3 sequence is CATSRGGTNEQFF. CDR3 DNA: TGTGCCACCAGCAGAGGAGGGACAAATGAGCAGTTCTTC.

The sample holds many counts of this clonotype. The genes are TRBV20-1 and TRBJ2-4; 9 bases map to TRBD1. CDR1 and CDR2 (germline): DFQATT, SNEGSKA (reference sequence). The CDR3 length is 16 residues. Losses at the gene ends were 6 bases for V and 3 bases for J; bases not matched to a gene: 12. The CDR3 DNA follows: TGCAGTGCCTGGGACAGGGTGTCGGGGATCAAAAACATTCAGTACTTC. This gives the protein CSAWDRVSGIKNIQYF.

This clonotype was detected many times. CDR3 amino acids: CASSLTGSISYEQYF. As DNA, the CDR3 is TGTGCCAGCAGCTTGACAGGGTCAATCTCCTACGAGCAGTACTTC. V gene TRBV5-5 combines with J gene TRBJ2-7, with D tentatively TRBD1 (6 bases). V lost 1 base and J 0 bases, leaving 11 bases between the germline ends. Germline V gene sequence: CDR1 SGHKS, CDR2 YYEKEE (reference sequence). CDR3 length: 15 amino acids. The full variable domain, completed using reference TRBV5-5 and TRBJ2-7, is DAGVTQSPTHLIKTRGQQVTLRCSPISGHKSVSWYQQVLGQGPQFIFQYYEKEERGRGNFPDRFSARQFPNYSSELNVNALLLGDSALYLCASSLTGSISYEQYFGPGTRLTVT.

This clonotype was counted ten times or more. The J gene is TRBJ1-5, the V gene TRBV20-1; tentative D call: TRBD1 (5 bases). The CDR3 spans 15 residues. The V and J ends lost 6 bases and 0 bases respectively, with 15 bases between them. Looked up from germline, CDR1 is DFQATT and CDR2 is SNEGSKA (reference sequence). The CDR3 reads CSALVWGDSNQPQHF. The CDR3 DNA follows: TGCAGTGCCCTGGTGTGGGGGGATAGCAATCAGCCCCAGCATTTT.

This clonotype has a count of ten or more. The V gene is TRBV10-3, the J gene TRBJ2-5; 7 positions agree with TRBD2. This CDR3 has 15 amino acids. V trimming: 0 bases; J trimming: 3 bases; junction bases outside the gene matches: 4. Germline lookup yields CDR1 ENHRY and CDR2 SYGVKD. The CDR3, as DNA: TGTGCCATCAGTGAGTCGCCTAGCGGAAAAGAGACCCAGTACTTC. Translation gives CAISESPSGKETQYF.

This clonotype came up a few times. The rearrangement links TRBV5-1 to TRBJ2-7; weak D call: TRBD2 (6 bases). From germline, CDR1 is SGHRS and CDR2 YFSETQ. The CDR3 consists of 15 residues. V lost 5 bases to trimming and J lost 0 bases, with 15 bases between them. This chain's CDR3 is CASRSGLTGSYEQYF. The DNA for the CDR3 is TGCGCCAGCAGAAGTGGACTAACTGGCTCCTACGAGCAGTACTTC.

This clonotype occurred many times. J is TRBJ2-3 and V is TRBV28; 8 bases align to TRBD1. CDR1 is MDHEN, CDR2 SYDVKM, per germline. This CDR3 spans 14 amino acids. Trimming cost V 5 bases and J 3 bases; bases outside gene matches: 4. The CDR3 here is CASSDRGQTDTQYF. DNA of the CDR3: TGTGCCAGCAGTGACAGGGGTCAGACAGATACGCAGTATTTT. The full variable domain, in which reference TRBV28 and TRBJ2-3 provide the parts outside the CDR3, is DVKVTQSSRYLVKRTGEKVFLECVQDMDHENMFWYRQDPGLGLRLIYFSYDVKMKEKGDIPEGYSVSREKKERFSLILESASTNQTSMYLCASSDRGQTDTQYFGPGTRLTVL.

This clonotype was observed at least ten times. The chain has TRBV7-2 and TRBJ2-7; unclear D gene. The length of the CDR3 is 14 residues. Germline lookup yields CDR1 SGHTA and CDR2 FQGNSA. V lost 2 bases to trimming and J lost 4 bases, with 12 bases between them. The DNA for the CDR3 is TGTGCCAGCAGCTTACTTTTTCTCGGGTACGAGCAGTACTTC. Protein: CASSLLFLGYEQYF.

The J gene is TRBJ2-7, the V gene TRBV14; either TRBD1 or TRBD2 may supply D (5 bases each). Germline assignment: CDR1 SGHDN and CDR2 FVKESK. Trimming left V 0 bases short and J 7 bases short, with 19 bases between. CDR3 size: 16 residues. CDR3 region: CASSQDTGTLRGEQYF. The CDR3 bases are TGTGCCAGCAGCCAAGATACGGGGACCCTAAGAGGGGAGCAGTACTTC.

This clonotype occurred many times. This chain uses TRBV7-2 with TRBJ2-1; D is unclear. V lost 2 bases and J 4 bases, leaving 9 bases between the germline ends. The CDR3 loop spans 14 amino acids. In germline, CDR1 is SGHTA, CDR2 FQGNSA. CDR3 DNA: TGTGCCAGCAGCTTAACTACAGTTTACAATGAGCAGTTCTTC. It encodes CASSLTTVYNEQFF.

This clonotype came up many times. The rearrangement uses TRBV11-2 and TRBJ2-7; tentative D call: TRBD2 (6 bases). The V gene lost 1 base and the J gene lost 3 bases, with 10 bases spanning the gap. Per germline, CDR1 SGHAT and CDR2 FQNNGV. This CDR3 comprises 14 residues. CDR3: CASSLGGEVYEQYF. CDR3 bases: TGTGCCAGCAGCTTAGGGGGGGAGGTCTACGAGCAGTACTTC.

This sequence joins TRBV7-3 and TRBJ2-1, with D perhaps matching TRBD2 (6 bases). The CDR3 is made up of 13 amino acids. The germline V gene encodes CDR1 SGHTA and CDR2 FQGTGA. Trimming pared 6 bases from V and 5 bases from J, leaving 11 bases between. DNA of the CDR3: TGTGCCAGCAGTTCAGGGAGGAACAATGAGCAGTTCTTC. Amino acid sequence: CASSSGRNNEQFF.

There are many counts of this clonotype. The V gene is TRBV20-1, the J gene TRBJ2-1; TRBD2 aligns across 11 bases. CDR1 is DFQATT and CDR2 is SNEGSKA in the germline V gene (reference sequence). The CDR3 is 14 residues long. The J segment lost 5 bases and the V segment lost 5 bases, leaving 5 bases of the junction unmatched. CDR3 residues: CSAWPGLADNEQFF. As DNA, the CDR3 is TGCAGTGCTTGGCCGGGACTAGCGGACAATGAGCAGTTCTTC.

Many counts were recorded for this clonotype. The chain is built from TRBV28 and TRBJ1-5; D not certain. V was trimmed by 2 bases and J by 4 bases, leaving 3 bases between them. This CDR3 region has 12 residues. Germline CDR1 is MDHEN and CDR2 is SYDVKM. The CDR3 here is CASSLVNQPQHF. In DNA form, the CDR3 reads TGTGCCAGCAGTTTAGTTAATCAGCCCCAGCATTTT.

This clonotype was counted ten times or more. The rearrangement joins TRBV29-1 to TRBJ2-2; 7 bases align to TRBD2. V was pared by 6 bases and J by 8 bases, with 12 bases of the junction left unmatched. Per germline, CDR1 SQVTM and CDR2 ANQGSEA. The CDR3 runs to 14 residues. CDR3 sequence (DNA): TGCAGCGTAGCGGGACTTCTCGGAGTAGGGGAGCTGTTTTTT. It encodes CSVAGLLGVGELFF.

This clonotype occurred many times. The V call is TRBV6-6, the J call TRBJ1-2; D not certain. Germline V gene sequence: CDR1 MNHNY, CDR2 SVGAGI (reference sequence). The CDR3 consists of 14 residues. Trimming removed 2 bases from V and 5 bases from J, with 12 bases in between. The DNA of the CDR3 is TGTGCCAGCAGTTACAACAGCCCCCCATATGGCTACACCTTC. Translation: CASSYNSPPYGYTF.

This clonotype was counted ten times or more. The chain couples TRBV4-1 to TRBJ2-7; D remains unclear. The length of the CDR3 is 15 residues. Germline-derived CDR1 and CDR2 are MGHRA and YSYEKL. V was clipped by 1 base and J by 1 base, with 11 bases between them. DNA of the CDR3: TGCGCCAGCAGCCAAGCCCTGGTTGGGTCCTACGAGCAGTACTTC. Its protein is CASSQALVGSYEQYF.

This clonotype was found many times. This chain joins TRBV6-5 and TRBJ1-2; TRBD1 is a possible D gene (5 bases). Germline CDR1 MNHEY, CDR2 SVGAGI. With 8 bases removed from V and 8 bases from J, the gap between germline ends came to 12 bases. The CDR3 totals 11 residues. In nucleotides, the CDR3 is TGTGCCAGCTTAGGGGAAGACGGCTACACCTTC. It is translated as CASLGEDGYTF.

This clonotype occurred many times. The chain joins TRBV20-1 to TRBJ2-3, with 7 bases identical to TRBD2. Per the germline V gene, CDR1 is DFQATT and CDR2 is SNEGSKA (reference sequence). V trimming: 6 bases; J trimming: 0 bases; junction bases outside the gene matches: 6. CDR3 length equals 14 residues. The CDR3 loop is CSARDYLSTDTQYF. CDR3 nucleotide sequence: TGCAGTGCCCGGGACTACCTTAGCACAGATACGCAGTATTTT.

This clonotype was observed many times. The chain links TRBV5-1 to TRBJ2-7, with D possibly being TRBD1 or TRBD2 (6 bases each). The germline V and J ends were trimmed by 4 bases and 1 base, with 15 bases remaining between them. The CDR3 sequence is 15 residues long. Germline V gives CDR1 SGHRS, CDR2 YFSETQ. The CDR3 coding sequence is TGCGCCAGCAGCCTGGCGGGACACATGTCCTACGAGCAGTACTTC. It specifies CASSLAGHMSYEQYF.

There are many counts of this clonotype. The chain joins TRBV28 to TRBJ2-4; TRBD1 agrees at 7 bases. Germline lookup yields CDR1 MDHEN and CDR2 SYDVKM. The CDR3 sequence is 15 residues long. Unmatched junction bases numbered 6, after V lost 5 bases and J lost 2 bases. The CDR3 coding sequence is TGTGCCAGCAGTCACAGGGGTCCTCCCAAAAACATTCAGTACTTC. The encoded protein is CASSHRGPPKNIQYF.

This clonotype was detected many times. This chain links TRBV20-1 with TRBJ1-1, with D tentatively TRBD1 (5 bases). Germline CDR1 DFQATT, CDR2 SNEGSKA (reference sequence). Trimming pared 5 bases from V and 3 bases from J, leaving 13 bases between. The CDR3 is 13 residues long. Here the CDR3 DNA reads TGCAGTGCTGATGACAGAGGTGACACTGAAGCTTTCTTT. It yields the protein CSADDRGDTEAFF.

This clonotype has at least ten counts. The CDR3 coding sequence is TGTGCCAGCGCCTCGAGAGGGCACAATCAGCCCCAGCATTTT. Translated, it gives CASASRGHNQPQHF. The chain joins TRBV6-2 or TRBV6-3 to TRBJ1-5; D unclear. The CDR3 totals 14 residues. The germline V gene has CDR1 MNHEY and CDR2 SVGEGT. V shed 8 bases and J shed 3 bases, with 14 bases lying between them.

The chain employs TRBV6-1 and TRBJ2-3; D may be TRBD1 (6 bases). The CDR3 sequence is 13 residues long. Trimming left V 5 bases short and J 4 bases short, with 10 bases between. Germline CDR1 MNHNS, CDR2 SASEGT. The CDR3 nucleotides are TGTGCCAGCAGTAGACAGGTTGCAGATACGCAGTATTTT. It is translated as CASSRQVADTQYF.

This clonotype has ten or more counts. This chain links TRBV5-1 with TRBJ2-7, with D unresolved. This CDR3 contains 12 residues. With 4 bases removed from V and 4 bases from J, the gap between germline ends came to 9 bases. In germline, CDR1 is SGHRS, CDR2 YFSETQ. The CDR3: CASSTGIYEQYF. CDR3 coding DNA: TGCGCCAGCAGCACCGGAATTTACGAGCAGTACTTC. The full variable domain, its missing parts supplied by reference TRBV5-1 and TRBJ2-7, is KAGVTQTPRYLIKTRGQQVTLSCSPISGHRSVSWYQQTPGQGLQFLFEYFSETQRNKGNFPGRFSGRQFSNSRSEMNVSTLELGDSALYLCASSTGIYEQYFGPGTRLTVT.

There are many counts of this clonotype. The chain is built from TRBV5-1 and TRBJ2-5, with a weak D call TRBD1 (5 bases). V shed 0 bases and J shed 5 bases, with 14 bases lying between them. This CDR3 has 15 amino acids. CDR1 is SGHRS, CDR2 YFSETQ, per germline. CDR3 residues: CASSLEGRLGETQYF. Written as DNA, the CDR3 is TGCGCCAGCAGCTTGGAGGGGCGCCTCGGGGAGACCCAGTACTTC.